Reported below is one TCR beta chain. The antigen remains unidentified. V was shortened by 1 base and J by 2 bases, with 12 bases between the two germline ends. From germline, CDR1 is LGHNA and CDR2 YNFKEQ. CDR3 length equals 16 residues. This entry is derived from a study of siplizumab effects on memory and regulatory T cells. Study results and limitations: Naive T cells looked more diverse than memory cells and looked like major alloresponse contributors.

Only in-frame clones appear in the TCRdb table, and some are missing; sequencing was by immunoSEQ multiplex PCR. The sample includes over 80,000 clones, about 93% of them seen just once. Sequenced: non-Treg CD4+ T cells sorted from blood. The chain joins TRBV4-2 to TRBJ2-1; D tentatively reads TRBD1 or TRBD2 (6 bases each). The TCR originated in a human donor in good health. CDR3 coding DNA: TGTGCCAGCAGCCAAGGGAGGGGGGCCCCCTACAATGAGCAGTTCTTC. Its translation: CASSQGRGAPYNEQFF.